The 23 T cell receptor beta chains given below trace back to one sample, sequenced in a study of naive and memory T cell subsets. Study conclusions and caveats: Possibly reflecting memory cells re-expressing CD45RA, a few larger clonotypes occurred in naive repertoires, especially CD8.

Two oligonucleotides, mixed equimolar, formed the beta constant-region primer covering TRBC1 and TRBC2. The ligated cDNA underwent four PCR rounds using SP2 and nested alpha and beta constant-region primers. TCRdb independently ran MiXCR on the UMI-ligation and nested PCR reads; one entry per CDR3 protein. The profile shows 150,000 or so distinct CDR3 sequences, roughly 20% of them singletons. The antigens of these receptors remain unknown. Specimen: naive CD4+ T cells from blood. Receptors originate from a human donor in good health.

This clonotype was detected only a few times. The rearrangement links TRBV28 to TRBJ1-5; the D is unclear. The CDR3 loop spans 12 amino acids. Germline V gene sequence: CDR1 MDHEN, CDR2 SYDVKM. V was trimmed by 6 bases and J by 7 bases, leaving 10 bases between them. In DNA, the CDR3 is TGTGCCAGCAGGGTCTCTAACCAGCCCCAGCATTTT. It specifies CASRVSNQPQHF.

The chain employs TRBV24-1 and TRBJ2-3, with a weak D call TRBD2 (5 bases). CDR1 is KGHDR and CDR2 is SFDVKD in the germline V gene. The V end was cut by 5 bases, the J end by 2 bases, with 13 bases between. The CDR3 is made up of 15 amino acids. DNA for the CDR3: TGTGCCACCAGTGCGGGGTTAAGACCCACAGATACGCAGTATTTT. Translated, it gives CATSAGLRPTDTQYF.

This clonotype appeared a few times. The chain combines TRBV20-1 with TRBJ1-1; the D gene is possibly TRBD1 (5 bases). Germline V gives CDR1 DFQATT, CDR2 SNEGSKA (reference sequence). Between the trimmed V and J ends, which lost 5 bases and 0 bases, there was a span of 19 bases. The CDR3 loop spans 16 amino acids. CDR3: CSAPPFGGIMNTEAFF. The CDR3 region has the DNA TGCAGTGCTCCCCCATTCGGGGGAATCATGAACACTGAAGCTTTCTTT.

In this sample, this clonotype turned up once. The rearrangement uses TRBV7-9 and TRBJ2-2; D may be TRBD1 (6 bases). The CDR3 has 15 amino acids. Trimming removed 5 bases from V and 2 bases from J, with 12 bases in between. Germline CDR1 reads SEHNR; CDR2 reads FQNEAQ (reference sequence). DNA of the CDR3: TGTGCCAGCAGCAACAGGGATCGAAACACCGGGGAGCTGTTTTTT. It encodes CASSNRDRNTGELFF.

This chain uses TRBV11-1 with TRBJ2-5; 9 nucleotides match TRBD1. The CDR3 length is 14 residues. Trimming removed 5 bases from V and 5 bases from J; junction bases left unmatched: 6. CDR1 is SGHAT and CDR2 is FQDESV in the germline V gene (reference sequence). This chain's CDR3 is CASSPGQGFETQYF. CDR3 nucleotides: TGTGCCAGCAGCCCCGGACAGGGGTTCGAGACCCAGTACTTC.

This clonotype was found a few times. This chain joins TRBV12-3 or TRBV12-4 and TRBJ2-6, with unresolved D. V was trimmed by 4 bases and J by 2 bases, leaving 6 bases between them. This CDR3 region has 14 residues. The CDR3 sequence is CASSSVPGANVLTF. In nucleotides, the CDR3 is TGTGCCAGCAGTTCCGTTCCTGGGGCCAACGTCCTGACTTTC.

This clonotype was seen a handful of times. The J gene is TRBJ2-7, the V gene TRBV7-9; 9 bases map to TRBD2. J lost 3 bases, V lost 5 bases, and 8 bases had no gene match. This CDR3 region has 15 residues. Germline V CDR1 and CDR2: SEHNR, FQNEAQ (reference sequence). In DNA, the CDR3 is TGTGCCAGCAGCCAATCCGGACTAGCGAACTACGAGCAGTACTTC. The encoded protein is CASSQSGLANYEQYF.

This clonotype turned up a few times. The rearrangement joins TRBV29-1 to TRBJ2-1; TRBD2 is a possible D gene (7 bases). The CDR3 loop spans 17 amino acids. CDR1 is SQVTM and CDR2 is ANQGSEA in the germline V gene. The V end lost 2 bases, the J end lost 7 bases, and 24 bases lay between the germline ends. The CDR3 DNA sequence: TGCAGCGTTGAACCTACCTTGGGGGGCGGGAGAGGGAATGAGCAGTTCTTC. Amino acid sequence: CSVEPTLGGGRGNEQFF.

The J gene is TRBJ1-2, the V gene TRBV9; a weak D match, TRBD1 (6 bases). The CDR3 covers 13 residues. The germline V and J ends were trimmed by 8 bases and 5 bases, with 16 bases remaining between them. In germline, CDR1 is SGDLS, CDR2 YYNGEE. CDR3 sequence (DNA): TGTGCCAGTGCACAGGGAGCCTCATATGGCTACACCTTC. Amino acid sequence: CASAQGASYGYTF.

This chain uses TRBV11-2 with TRBJ1-3, with a possible D match to TRBD1 (5 bases). The V gene's germline CDR1 is SGHAT and CDR2 FQNNGV. This CDR3 has 11 amino acids. The V end was cut by 5 bases, the J end by 8 bases, with 7 bases between. In nucleotides, the CDR3 is TGTGCCAGCAGCCAAGGGGACACCATATATTTT. Its translation is CASSQGDTIYF.

This clonotype was detected a few times. V gene TRBV12-3 or TRBV12-4 combines with J gene TRBJ1-5; no definite D call. The CDR3 is made up of 14 amino acids. The V end was cut by 4 bases, the J end by 9 bases, with 16 bases between. The CDR3 sequence is CASSWTEKVGPQHF. The CDR3 DNA sequence: TGTGCCAGCAGTTGGACCGAGAAAGTAGGGCCCCAGCATTTT.

The chain employs TRBV12-3 or TRBV12-4 and TRBJ2-5; TRBD1 matches 7 bases. The CDR3 extends over 13 amino acids. After removal of 5 bases from V and 5 bases from J, the junction contained 5 bases not matched to a gene. The CDR3 is CASSIGQVETQYF. In DNA, the CDR3 is TGTGCCAGCAGTATTGGACAGGTTGAGACCCAGTACTTC.

In its sample, this clonotype was seen many times. The genes are TRBV7-3 and TRBJ2-1, with 7 bases that match TRBD2. V shed 4 bases and J 9 bases; nucleotides not matched to a gene: 15. This CDR3 is 16 amino acids long. Germline assignment: CDR1 SGHTA and CDR2 FQGTGA. The CDR3 DNA reads as TGTGCCAGCAGCTCTGGGAGACTAGCAGGAGGTGGTGAGCAGTTCTTC. This translates into CASSSGRLAGGGEQFF.

This clonotype showed up many times. The chain recombines TRBV29-1 with TRBJ1-2; a weak D match, TRBD1 (6 bases). V lost 5 bases, J lost 4 bases, and 8 bases lay in between. CDR1 is SQVTM, CDR2 ANQGSEA, per germline. There are 11 residues in the CDR3. CDR3 residues: CSVIQGYGYTF. The CDR3 DNA reads TGCAGCGTTATACAGGGCTATGGCTACACCTTC.

Ten or more counts support this clonotype. The V gene is TRBV29-1, the J gene TRBJ2-7; TRBD1 aligns across 9 bases. There are 11 residues in the CDR3. The trim removed 7 bases at V and 3 bases at J, leaving 1 base unmatched. In germline, CDR1 is SQVTM, CDR2 ANQGSEA. In DNA form, the CDR3 reads TGCAGCGCGACAGGGGGCTACGAGCAGTACTTC. It codes for CSATGGYEQYF.

This clonotype was recorded a few times. This chain connects TRBV14 to TRBJ1-5, with D possibly being TRBD1 (6 bases). Trimming shortened V by 6 bases and J by 3 bases, and 12 bases separated the two germline ends. Germline V gene data show CDR1 as SGHDN and CDR2 as FVKESK. The CDR3 is 14 residues long. Here the CDR3 reads CASRRGLNNQPQHF. CDR3 nucleotide sequence: TGTGCCAGCAGGCGGGGGCTTAACAATCAGCCCCAGCATTTT. Combining the CDR3 with reference TRBV14 and TRBJ1-5 gives the whole variable domain EAGVTQFPSHSVIEKGQTVTLRCDPISGHDNLYWYRRVMGKEIKFLLHFVKESKQDESGMPNNRFLAERTGGTYSTLKVQPAELEDSGVYFCASRRGLNNQPQHFGDGTRLSIL.

There are a few counts of this clonotype. V and J are TRBV6-2 or TRBV6-3 and TRBJ1-2, with D uncertain. V was trimmed by 7 bases and J by 2 bases, leaving 17 bases between them. CDR3 length equals 15 residues. CDR1 and CDR2 (germline): MNHEY, SVGEGT. CDR3 amino acids: CASKPRNSENYGYTF. The CDR3 nucleotides are TGTGCCAGCAAACCTAGGAACTCCGAGAACTATGGCTACACCTTC.

This clonotype was observed a few times. This sequence joins TRBV6-1 and TRBJ2-1; D is undetermined. The germline V gene encodes CDR1 MNHNS and CDR2 SASEGT. The CDR3 consists of 14 residues. V gave up 3 bases and J gave up 1 base, with 7 bases separating them. CDR3 loop: CASSEGSSYNEQFF. CDR3 sequence (DNA): TGTGCCAGCAGTGAGGGTAGTTCCTACAATGAGCAGTTCTTC.

This sequence joins TRBV25-1 and TRBJ2-3; D not resolved. This CDR3 contains 14 residues. V was trimmed by 0 bases and J by 2 bases, leaving 6 bases between them. Germline CDR1 and CDR2: MGHDK and SYGVNS. The CDR3 sequence is CASSEYMTTDTQYF. DNA for the CDR3: TGTGCCAGCAGTGAATATATGACCACAGATACGCAGTATTTT.

This clonotype appeared many times. The J gene is TRBJ1-2, the V gene TRBV19; D gene uncertain. CDR3 length equals 13 residues. Trimming removed 4 bases from V and 4 bases from J, with 10 bases in between. Per the germline V gene, CDR1 is LNHDA and CDR2 is SQIVND (reference sequence). The DNA for the CDR3 is TGTGCCAGTAGTAGAGACCGCCCCTATGGCTACACCTTC. Its translation: CASSRDRPYGYTF.

This clonotype showed up just a few times. At one end the junction does not follow the germline gene, possibly because of a read error. The V call is TRBV20-1, the J call TRBJ2-5; 8 bases align to TRBD2. The CDR3 consists of 14 residues. Germline V gene data show CDR1 as DFQATT and CDR2 as SNEGSKA (reference sequence). The CDR3 sequence: CSAGEREWVETQYF. Here the CDR3 DNA reads TGCAGTGCTGGAGAGCGGGAGTGGGTGGAGACCCAGTACTTC.

The chain has TRBV2 and TRBJ2-7; 12 nucleotides align to TRBD2. V trimming: 1 base; J trimming: 4 bases; junction bases outside the gene matches: 11. Germline V gene lookup returns CDR1 SNHLY and CDR2 FYNNEI. CDR3 size: 18 residues. CDR3 region: CASSEGSGLAGRMYEQYF. The CDR3, as DNA: TGTGCCAGCAGTGAAGGGTCTGGACTAGCGGGAAGGATGTACGAGCAGTACTTC. Complete variable domain (other parts from reference TRBV2 and TRBJ2-7): EPEVTQTPSHQVTQMGQEVILRCVPISNHLYFYWYRQILGQKVEFLVSFYNNEISEKSEIFDDQFSVERPDGSNFTLKIRSTKLEDSAMYFCASSEGSGLAGRMYEQYFGPGTRLTVT.

This clonotype was counted only a few times. V gene TRBV20-1 combines with J gene TRBJ2-3; no firm D call. The CDR3 length is 16 residues. With 0 bases removed from V and 2 bases from J, the gap between germline ends came to 15 bases. Germline V gene data show CDR1 as DFQATT and CDR2 as SNEGSKA (reference sequence). CDR3 sequence reads: CSARDLVGTHTDTQYF. The CDR3 DNA sequence: TGCAGTGCTAGAGATCTGGTAGGAACTCACACAGATACGCAGTATTTT.